What follows are 3 T cell receptor beta chains derived from one specimen sequenced in a study of blood T cells in healthy people across ages. Together with a sample-barcoded 5' primer, a J-beta primer mix was included in a second PCR lasting 7 to 11 cycles. TCRdb used MiXCR to reprocess the 5' RACE reads, holding one entry per CDR3 protein. The repertoire includes more than 900,000 distinct CDR3 sequences, under 30% of them detected once, and about 0.72% sits in the top ten. These records were also assigned to another study, of T cells of mothers and their children.

Sequenced input: blood. These receptors were obtained from a girl between 2 and 10 years old in good health.

As for this clonotype: An end of the junction does not agree with germline; a read error may underlie this. In DNA, the CDR3 is TGCACCAGCAGCGGCCCTCCAGCAGATACGCAGTATTTT. The encoded protein is CTSSGPPADTQYF. The rearrangement joins TRBV5-1 to TRBJ2-3; the D gene is possibly TRBD2 (5 bases). The CDR3 consists of 13 residues. CDR1 and CDR2 (germline): SGHRS, YFSETQ. Supplemented by reference TRBV5-1 and TRBJ2-3, the full variable domain reads KAGVTQTPRYLIKTRGQQVTLSCSPISGHRSVSWYQQTPGQGLQFLFEYFSETQRNKGNFPGRFSGRQFSNSRSEMNVSTLELGDSALYLCTSSGPPADTQYFGPGTRLTVL.

This clonotype was detected only a few times. V usage is TRBV19 and J usage is TRBJ1-5, with a possible D match to TRBD1 (5 bases). Looked up from germline, CDR1 is LNHDA and CDR2 is SQIVND (reference sequence). Deletions cut 7 bases from V and 3 bases from J, with 10 bases between. This CDR3 has 13 amino acids. The chain's CDR3 is CASKRDLNQPQHF. CDR3 coding DNA: TGTGCCAGTAAACGGGACCTCAATCAGCCCCAGCATTTT.

This clonotype was observed a few times. This sequence joins TRBV5-1 and TRBJ2-5; 10 positions match TRBD1. Trimming took 3 bases from V and 5 from J; bases not matched to a gene: 10. The CDR3 totals 16 residues. Per the germline V gene, CDR1 is SGHRS and CDR2 is YFSETQ. The CDR3 DNA follows: TGCGCCAGCAGCTCGGGACAGGGGAGAGCGGGTGAGACCCAGTACTTC. Translation gives CASSSGQGRAGETQYF. The full variable domain, rest sourced from reference TRBV5-1 and TRBJ2-5, is KAGVTQTPRYLIKTRGQQVTLSCSPISGHRSVSWYQQTPGQGLQFLFEYFSETQRNKGNFPGRFSGRQFSNSRSEMNVSTLELGDSALYLCASSSGQGRAGETQYFGPGTRLLVL.